This T cell receptor beta chain was sequenced in a study of OX40 agonist ivuxolimab in advanced cancers. Measured with immunoSEQ multiplex PCR; TCRdb has only the in-frame clones, and not every one. The sample has some 100,000 clones; 75% to 95% are singletons. Germline V CDR1 and CDR2: SGHAT, FQNNGV. CDR3 length: 17 residues. Trimming stripped 1 base from V and 2 bases from J, with 18 bases between. This specimen was CD4+ or CD8+ T cells sorted from blood, taken in a trial of the OX40 agonist ivuxolimab. The clonotype comes from an adult with an advanced solid tumor such as melanoma, head and neck, liver or kidney cancer. V usage is TRBV11-2 and J usage is TRBJ2-7; D not certain. CDR3 residues: CASSLAPTRVQAYEQYF. For the CDR3, the DNA is TGTGCCAGCAGCTTAGCGCCCACCCGCGTGCAAGCCTACGAGCAGTACTTC.